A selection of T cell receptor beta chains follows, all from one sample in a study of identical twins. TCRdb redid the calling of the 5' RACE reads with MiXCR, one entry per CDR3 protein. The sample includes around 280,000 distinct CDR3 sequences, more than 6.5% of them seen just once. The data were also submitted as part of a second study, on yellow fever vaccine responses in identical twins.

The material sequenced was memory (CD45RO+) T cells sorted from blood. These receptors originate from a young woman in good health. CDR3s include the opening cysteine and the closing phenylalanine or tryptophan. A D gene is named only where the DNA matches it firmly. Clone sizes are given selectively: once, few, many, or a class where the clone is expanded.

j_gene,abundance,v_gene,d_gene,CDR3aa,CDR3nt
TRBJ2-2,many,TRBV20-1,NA,CSAVPERNTGELFF,TGCAGTGCGGTCCCCGAGCGGAACACCGGGGAGCTGTTTTTT
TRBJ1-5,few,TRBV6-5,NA,CASSYSIGQKWGNQPQHF,TGTGCCAGCAGTTACTCGATTGGACAGAAGTGGGGCAATCAGCCCCAGCATTTT
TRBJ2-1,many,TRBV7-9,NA,CASSLAGTYNEQFF,TGTGCCAGCAGCTTAGCCGGGACTTACAATGAGCAGTTCTTC
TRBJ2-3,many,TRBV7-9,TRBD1,CASSPRQGSTDTQYF,TGTGCCAGCAGCCCACGACAGGGAAGCACAGATACGCAGTATTTT
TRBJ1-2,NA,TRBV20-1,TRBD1,CSARGLDRVINYGYTF,TGCAGTGCTAGAGGACTGGACAGGGTGATTAACTATGGCTACACCTTC
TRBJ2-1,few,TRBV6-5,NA,CASSYSFAASYNEQFF,TGTGCCAGCAGTTACTCGTTCGCGGCTTCCTACAATGAGCAGTTCTTC
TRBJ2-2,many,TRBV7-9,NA,CASRDDRPANTGELFF,TGTGCCAGCAGGGACGACAGACCTGCGAACACCGGGGAGCTGTTTTTT
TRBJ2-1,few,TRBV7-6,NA,CASSFRAGTPNNEQFF,TGTGCCAGCAGCTTCAGAGCCGGGACACCTAACAATGAGCAGTTCTTC
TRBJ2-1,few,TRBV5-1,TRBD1,CASNQGEYNEQFF,TGCGCCAGCAACCAGGGGGAGTACAATGAGCAGTTCTTC
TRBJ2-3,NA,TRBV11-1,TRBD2,CASSLGTGTSGRTDTQYF,TGTGCCAGCAGCTTGGGAACCGGGACTAGCGGGAGGACAGATACGCAGTATTTT
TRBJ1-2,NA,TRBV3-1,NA,CASSQGPGGGYGYTF,TGTGCCAGCAGCCAAGGACCTGGTGGGGGCTATGGCTACACCTTC
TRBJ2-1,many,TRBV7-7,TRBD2,CASSLTSGSSEQFF,TGTGCCAGCAGCTTGACTAGCGGGAGTTCTGAGCAGTTCTTC
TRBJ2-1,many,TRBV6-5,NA,CASSSRELYNEQFF,TGTGCCAGCAGTTCTCGGGAGTTGTACAATGAGCAGTTCTTC
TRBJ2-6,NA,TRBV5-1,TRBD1,CASSLGQGNSGANVLTF,TGCGCCAGCAGCTTGGGACAGGGAAACTCTGGGGCCAACGTCCTGACTTTC
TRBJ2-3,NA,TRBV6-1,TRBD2,CASSEREGRRDTQYF,TGTGCCAGCAGTGAAAGGGAGGGCCGGCGGGATACGCAGTATTTT
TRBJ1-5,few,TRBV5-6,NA,CASSLGMGQPQHF,TGTGCCAGCAGCTTGGGAATGGGTCAGCCCCAGCATTTT
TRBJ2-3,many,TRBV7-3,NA,CASSPMGSGTDTQYF,TGTGCCAGCAGCCCCATGGGCTCTGGCACAGATACGCAGTATTTT
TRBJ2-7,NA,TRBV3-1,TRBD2,CASSRKTLAGPYEQYF,TGTGCCAGCAGCCGGAAGACGTTAGCGGGACCCTACGAGCAGTACTTC